This T cell receptor beta chain emerged from a study of blood T cell repertoires in COVID-19. About the research overall: Samples of COVID-19 (acute and convalescent) were obtained from the United States, Italy and Spain. PBMCs, B-cell-depleted T cells, or T cells provided the cDNA or gDNA that made up the material.

From germline, CDR1 is DFQATT and CDR2 SNEGSKA (reference sequence). V gave up 7 bases and J gave up 6 bases; unmatched junction bases: 0. This CDR3 is 11 amino acids long. Original methodology: Estimation of nucleated cell counts relied on the amplification of reference gene primers. Sequencing was performed with immunoSEQ multiplex PCR; in TCRdb, only in-frame clones are kept and a portion is missing. V, J and clone size are those of that table, while D and trimming were read from the DNA. This sample has 150,000 to 200,000 clones, with more than 75% found just once. V gene TRBV20-1 combines with J gene TRBJ1-4, with 9 nucleotides matching TRBD1. Sequenced input: peripheral blood. The source of this sequence is a human donor in a cohort sampled during active COVID-19. DNA of the CDR3: TGCAGTGGGGACAGGGATGAAAAACTGTTTTTT. This codes for CSGDRDEKLFF.